The 26 T cell receptor beta chains reported below all come from one sample, sequenced in a study of control samples from healthy donors and cancer patients. Assay used: immunoSEQ multiplex PCR; TCRdb lists only in-frame clones, some missing. This table holds about 130,000 clones, 85% to 95% found once. What was sequenced was PBMCs. The receptors were sampled from a man aged 45-65 years with head and neck cancer.

Here the CDR3 reads CASSLSGGNQPQHF. DNA for the CDR3: TGTGCCAGCAGCTTATCAGGGGGCAATCAGCCCCAGCATTTT. The chain is built from TRBV7-2 and TRBJ1-5; a possible D gene is TRBD1 (6 bases). The V and J ends lost 2 bases and 2 bases respectively, with 7 bases between them. The germline CDR1 and CDR2 sequences are SGHTA and FQGNSA. CDR3 length: 14 amino acids. The full variable domain, completed using reference TRBV7-2 and TRBJ1-5, is GAGVSQSPSNKVTEKGKDVELRCDPISGHTALYWYRQSLGQGLEFLIYFQGNSAPDKSGLPSDRFSAERTGGSVSTLTIQRTQQEDSAVYLCASSLSGGNQPQHFGDGTRLSIL.

The chain employs TRBV24-1 and TRBJ2-3; D is perhaps TRBD2 (7 bases). V was cut by 5 bases and J by 2 bases, with 19 bases left in between. Germline V lookup: CDR1 KGHDR, CDR2 SFDVKD. The length of the CDR3 is 17 residues. The CDR3 DNA reads as TGTGCCACCAGTGGGGGGCCCGCTAGCGGCAACACAGATACGCAGTATTTT. Residues: CATSGGPASGNTDTQYF.

The chain employs TRBV3-1 (or the pseudogene TRBV3-2) and TRBJ2-1; TRBD2 matches 9 bases. This CDR3 spans 16 amino acids. Trimming at V came to 0 bases and at J to 9 bases, leaving 9 bases not matched to a gene. The germline V gene encodes CDR1 LGHDT and CDR2 YNNKEL (reference sequence). Here the CDR3 reads CASSQDEVAGVSEQFF. DNA for the CDR3: TGTGCCAGCAGCCAAGATGAAGTAGCGGGGGTGAGTGAGCAGTTCTTC.

This clone was picked up one time. The J gene is TRBJ1-1, the V gene TRBV21-1; the table's TRBD1 call for D was not verified on the DNA. TRBV21-1 is a pseudogene. This CDR3 region has 17 residues. CDR3 nucleotides: TGTGCCAGCAACAAACCCGGGACAGGCCTTGAGAGGACTGAAGCTTTCTTT. As protein: CASNKPGTGLERTEAFF.

The chain combines TRBV24-1 with TRBJ2-5; 9 bases agree with TRBD1. This CDR3 has 13 amino acids. V gave up 9 bases and J gave up 3 bases; unmatched junction bases: 4. Germline lookup yields CDR1 KGHDR and CDR2 SFDVKD. CDR3 sequence (DNA): TGTGCCACCTCTAGGACAGGGGAAGAGACCCAGTACTTC. Its protein product is CATSRTGEETQYF.

The genes are TRBV6-2 or TRBV6-3 and TRBJ2-7, with D perhaps assigned TRBD1 or TRBD2 (5 bases each). Trimming took off 4 bases at V and 2 bases at J, with 9 bases between the two ends. This CDR3 has 13 residues. The germline CDR1 and CDR2 sequences are MNHEY and SVGEGT. The CDR3, as DNA: TGTGCCAGCAGTTTCCTGGGGGCCTACGAGCAGTACTTC. Translating gives CASSFLGAYEQYF.

The chain recombines TRBV7-2 with TRBJ2-1; a weak D match, TRBD2 (7 bases). This CDR3 comprises 16 residues. With 5 bases removed from V and 4 bases from J, the gap between germline ends came to 18 bases. From germline, CDR1 is SGHTA and CDR2 FQGNSA. The CDR3 here is CASSLGAGAGYNEQFF. CDR3 nucleotide sequence: TGTGCCAGCAGCCTAGGGGCGGGGGCAGGGTACAATGAGCAGTTCTTC.

The chain recombines TRBV9 with TRBJ1-3; D gene uncertain. The germline CDR1 and CDR2 sequences are SGDLS and YYNGEE. With 3 bases removed from V and 0 bases from J, the gap between germline ends came to 10 bases. CDR3 size: 15 residues. The CDR3 coding sequence is TGTGCCAGCAGCGATCGGTCCTACTCTGGAAACACCATATATTTT. Translating gives CASSDRSYSGNTIYF.

The chain combines TRBV4-1 with TRBJ2-7, with D unclear. The V gene's germline CDR1 is MGHRA and CDR2 YSYEKL. The CDR3 contains 13 residues. The V end lost 0 bases, the J end lost 2 bases, and 5 bases lay between the germline ends. The CDR3 loop is CASSQDTPYEQYF. In DNA, the CDR3 is TGCGCCAGCAGCCAAGATACCCCCTACGAGCAGTACTTC.

This chain joins TRBV7-9 and TRBJ2-1, with D unresolved. Germline V CDR1 and CDR2: SEHNR, FQNEAQ (reference sequence). The CDR3 has 12 residues. The ends were cut back, 2 bases at V and 7 bases at J, with 6 bases in the middle. The CDR3 sequence is CASSLPGNEQFF. The CDR3 DNA is TGTGCCAGCAGCTTACCAGGAAATGAGCAGTTCTTC.

V is TRBV7-9 and J is TRBJ2-1; D may be TRBD1 (6 bases). The CDR3 runs 14 residues. CDR1 is SEHNR and CDR2 is FQNEAQ in the germline V gene (reference sequence). The V and J ends lost 4 bases and 3 bases respectively, with 10 bases between them. In nucleotides, the CDR3 is TGTGCCAGCAGCTCCGGGACACTCTACAATGAGCAGTTCTTC. It yields the protein CASSSGTLYNEQFF.

The chain couples TRBV11-3 to TRBJ2-7; TRBD1 matches at 8 bases. Trimming removed 1 base from V and 3 bases from J; junction bases left unmatched: 8. CDR3 size: 16 residues. The germline V gene encodes CDR1 SGHNT and CDR2 YENEEA. The CDR3 DNA is TGTGCCAGCAGCTTAGGGCGCCAGGGGGCTCTCTACGAGCAGTACTTC. Residues: CASSLGRQGALYEQYF.

The J gene is TRBJ1-2, the V gene TRBV18, with D perhaps TRBD1 (6 bases). This CDR3 is 17 amino acids long. V gave up 3 bases and J gave up 0 bases, with 17 bases separating them. Germline CDR1 reads KGHSH; CDR2 reads LQKENI. The chain's CDR3 is CASSPPNRATSNYGYTF. The CDR3 coding sequence is TGTGCCAGCTCACCGCCAAACAGGGCAACCTCTAACTATGGCTACACCTTC. Complete variable domain (other parts from reference TRBV18 and TRBJ1-2): NAGVMQNPRHLVRRRGQEARLRCSPMKGHSHVYWYRQLPEEGLKFMVYLQKENIIDESGMPKERFSAEFPKEGPSILRIQQVVRGDSAAYFCASSPPNRATSNYGYTFGSGTRLTVV.

The V call is TRBV9, the J call TRBJ1-1; D is unclear. This CDR3 has 14 residues. The V gene lost 0 bases and the J gene lost 7 bases, with 13 bases spanning the gap. Germline CDR1 reads SGDLS; CDR2 reads YYNGEE. The CDR3 DNA follows: TGTGCCAGCAGCGTAGACCCGACGCGCGATGAAGCTTTCTTT. Protein product: CASSVDPTRDEAFF.

The chain recombines TRBV6-6 with TRBJ2-5; no clear D gene. Trimming cost V 2 bases and J 5 bases, with 18 bases left between them. The CDR3 covers 16 residues. Germline V gives CDR1 MNHNY, CDR2 SVGAGI (reference sequence). The CDR3 sequence is CASSYPGSSGVETQYF. CDR3 DNA: TGTGCCAGCAGTTACCCAGGCTCCAGTGGGGTGGAGACCCAGTACTTC.

The chain links TRBV7-9 to TRBJ1-4; D ambiguous. Germline V gives CDR1 SEHNR, CDR2 FQNEAQ (reference sequence). CDR3 length equals 12 residues. V was cut by 2 bases and J by 7 bases, with 5 bases left in between. Here the CDR3 reads CASSLLGEKLFF. In nucleotides, the CDR3 is TGTGCCAGCAGCTTACTAGGTGAAAAACTGTTTTTT.

This chain connects TRBV7-2 to TRBJ1-5; no reliable D call. This CDR3 comprises 13 residues. In germline, CDR1 is SGHTA, CDR2 FQGNSA. Trimming took off 4 bases at V and 3 bases at J, with 7 bases between the two ends. The CDR3 is CASSSSLNQPQHF. The CDR3 bases are TGTGCCAGCAGCTCCAGCCTCAATCAGCCCCAGCATTTT.

The J gene is TRBJ2-7, the V gene TRBV4-1; 7 bases align to TRBD1. With V trimmed by 10 bases and J by 1 base, 7 bases remained unmatched. Looked up from germline, CDR1 is MGHRA and CDR2 is YSYEKL. The CDR3 extends over 13 amino acids. CDR3 sequence: CATSGQQSYEQYF. The DNA for the CDR3 is TGCGCCACCTCGGGACAGCAGTCCTACGAGCAGTACTTC.

To note about this clone: The same CDR3 is also encoded by other DNA sequences in this sample. The chain couples TRBV7-9 to TRBJ1-1; no clear D. The CDR3 runs to 13 residues. CDR1 and CDR2 (germline): SEHNR, FQNEAQ (reference sequence). V was cut by 0 bases and J by 4 bases, with 6 bases left in between. The CDR3 DNA reads as TGTGCCAGCAGCTTAGCGTTTGGCACTGAAGCTTTCTTT. Translated, it gives CASSLAFGTEAFF.

The chain is built from TRBV21-1 and TRBJ2-7; the D call TRBD1 from the table was never checked on the DNA. TRBV21-1 counts as a pseudogene. This CDR3 is 13 amino acids long. The CDR3 loop is CASSKDRNYEQYF. Written as DNA, the CDR3 is TGTGCCAGCAGCAAGGACAGGAACTACGAGCAGTACTTC.

The chain recombines TRBV30 with TRBJ1-2; TRBD1 might be the D (5 bases). Between the trimmed V and J ends, which lost 0 bases and 7 bases, there was a span of 12 bases. Germline V CDR1 and CDR2: GTSNPN, SVGIG (reference sequence). CDR3 length: 13 residues. The CDR3 loop is CAWSVLKGVGYTF. The CDR3 DNA reads as TGTGCCTGGAGTGTACTAAAAGGGGTTGGCTACACCTTC.

The V call is TRBV7-2, the J call TRBJ2-5; 7 nucleotides match TRBD1. J was trimmed by 2 bases and V by 1 base; bases with no gene match: 4. The CDR3 runs 15 residues. Germline lookup yields CDR1 SGHTA and CDR2 FQGNSA. CDR3 amino acids: CASSLGQGVQETQYF. In nucleotides, the CDR3 is TGTGCCAGCAGCTTAGGACAGGGAGTTCAAGAGACCCAGTACTTC.

The chain employs TRBV4-1 and TRBJ2-5; D gene ambiguous. V dropped 2 bases and J dropped 4 bases, with 14 bases sitting between them. The CDR3 sequence is 15 residues long. Germline CDR1 MGHRA, CDR2 YSYEKL. The CDR3, as DNA: TGCGCCAGCAGCCAATACTCGAGAGCAGGAGAGACCCAGTACTTC. This translates into CASSQYSRAGETQYF.

The chain recombines TRBV5-4 with TRBJ1-1; D may be TRBD1 (5 bases). Germline CDR1 is SGHNT and CDR2 is YYREEE (reference sequence). V was pared by 6 bases and J by 2 bases, with 14 bases between. The CDR3 is made up of 14 amino acids. This CDR3 is CASNDDRLNTEAFF. The CDR3 DNA sequence: TGTGCCAGCAACGACGACAGACTCAACACTGAAGCTTTCTTT.

The CDR3 DNA sequence: TGTGCCAGCAGCCAACCTAGACTTGACACAGATACGCAGTATTTT. It yields the protein CASSQPRLDTDTQYF. The chain has TRBV4-2 and TRBJ2-3; D unclear. The length of the CDR3 is 15 residues. Germline V gives CDR1 LGHNA, CDR2 YNFKEQ. V was pared by 2 bases and J by 2 bases, with 11 bases between.

This clone was recorded once. V is TRBV5-4 and J is TRBJ2-7; D is possibly TRBD2 (5 bases). Trimming took off 0 bases at V and 6 bases at J, with 10 bases between the two ends. Germline V gene sequence: CDR1 SGHNT, CDR2 YYREEE (reference sequence). The length of the CDR3 is 13 residues. The CDR3 bases are TGTGCCAGCAGCTTGGCCGGGGTCGGCGAGCAGTACTTC. Protein product: CASSLAGVGEQYF.